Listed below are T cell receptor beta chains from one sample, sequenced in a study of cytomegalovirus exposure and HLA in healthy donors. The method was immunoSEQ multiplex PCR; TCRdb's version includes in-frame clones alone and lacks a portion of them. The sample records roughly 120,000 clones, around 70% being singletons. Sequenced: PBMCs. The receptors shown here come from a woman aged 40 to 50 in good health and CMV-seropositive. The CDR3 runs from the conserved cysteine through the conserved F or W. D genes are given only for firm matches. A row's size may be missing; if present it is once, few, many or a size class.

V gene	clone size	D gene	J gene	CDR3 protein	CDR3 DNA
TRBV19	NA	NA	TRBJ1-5	CASSIIRSLQRDQPQHF	TGTGCCAGTAGTATAATTCGTTCACTTCAGAGGGATCAGCCCCAGCATTTT
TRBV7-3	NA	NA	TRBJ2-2	CASSLTLGLNTGELFF	TGTGCCAGCAGCTTAACGCTCGGACTCAACACCGGGGAGCTGTTTTTT
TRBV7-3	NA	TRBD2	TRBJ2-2	CASSTLPGLAFGELFF	TGTGCCAGCAGCACCCTACCGGGACTAGCTTTCGGGGAGCTGTTTTTT
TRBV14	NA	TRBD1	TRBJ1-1	CASSPDRVVRNTEAFF	TGTGCCAGCAGCCCGGACAGGGTGGTGAGGAACACTGAAGCTTTCTTT
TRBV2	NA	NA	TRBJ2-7	CASSERVGLSSYEQYF	TGTGCCAGCAGTGAAAGAGTTGGGCTGAGCTCCTACGAGCAGTACTTC
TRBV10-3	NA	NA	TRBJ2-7	CAISDYGRGASYEQYF	TGTGCCATCAGTGACTACGGACGGGGAGCATCCTACGAGCAGTACTTC
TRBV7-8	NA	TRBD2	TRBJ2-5	CASSSYSGAETQYF	TGTGCCAGCAGCTCCTATAGCGGGGCAGAGACCCAGTACTTC
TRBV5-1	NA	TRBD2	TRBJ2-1	CASSLSASGGRYNEQFF	TGCGCCAGCAGCTTGTCGGCTAGCGGGGGCCGATACAATGAGCAGTTCTTC
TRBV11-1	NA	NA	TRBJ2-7	CASSLARSYEQYF	TGTGCCAGCAGCTTAGCGCGCTCCTACGAGCAGTACTTC
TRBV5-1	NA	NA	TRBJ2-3	CASRGSADTQYF	TGCGCCAGCAGGGGGAGTGCAGATACGCAGTATTTT
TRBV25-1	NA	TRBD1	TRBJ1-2	CASSGTGTGASGYTF	TGTGCCAGCAGTGGCACCGGGACAGGGGCGAGTGGCTACACCTTC
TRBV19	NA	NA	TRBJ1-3	CASSPGRGFGNTIYF	TGTGCCAGTAGTCCCGGAAGGGGCTTTGGAAACACCATATATTTT
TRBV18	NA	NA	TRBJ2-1	CASSPDFLYNEQFF	TGTGCCAGCTCACCGGACTTCCTATACAATGAGCAGTTCTTC
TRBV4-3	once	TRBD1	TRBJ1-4	CASSRTGEGEKLFF	TGCGCCAGCAGCCGGACAGGAGAGGGTGAAAAACTGTTTTTT
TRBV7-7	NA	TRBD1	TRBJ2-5	CASSLAHTGGRETQYF	TGTGCTAGCAGCTTAGCTCACACAGGGGGCAGGGAGACCCAGTACTTC
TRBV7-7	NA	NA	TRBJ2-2	CASSFDSLNTGKLFF	TGTGCTAGCAGTTTTGATTCTCTGAACACCGGGAAGCTGTTTTTT
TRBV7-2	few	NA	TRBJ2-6	CASSQWSNSGANVLTF	TGTGCCAGCAGCCAATGGAGTAATTCTGGGGCCAACGTCCTGACTTTC
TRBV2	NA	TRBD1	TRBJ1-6	CASSDDRATAYNSPLHF	TGTGCCAGCAGTGACGACAGGGCAACCGCCTATAATTCACCCCTCCACTTT
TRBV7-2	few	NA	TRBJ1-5	CASSLGQNNQPQHF	TGTGCCAGCAGCTTAGGGCAGAATAATCAGCCCCAGCATTTT
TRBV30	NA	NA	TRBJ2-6	CAWSVRGSSGANVLTF	TGTGCCTGGAGTGTACGGGGGAGCTCTGGGGCCAACGTCCTGACTTTC
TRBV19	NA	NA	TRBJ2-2	CASRPSGELFF	TGTGCCAGCAGGCCATCCGGGGAGCTGTTTTTT
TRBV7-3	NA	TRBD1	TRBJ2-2	CASSPEGQRPGELFF	TGTGCCAGCAGCCCCGAGGGACAGAGGCCGGGGGAGCTGTTTTTT